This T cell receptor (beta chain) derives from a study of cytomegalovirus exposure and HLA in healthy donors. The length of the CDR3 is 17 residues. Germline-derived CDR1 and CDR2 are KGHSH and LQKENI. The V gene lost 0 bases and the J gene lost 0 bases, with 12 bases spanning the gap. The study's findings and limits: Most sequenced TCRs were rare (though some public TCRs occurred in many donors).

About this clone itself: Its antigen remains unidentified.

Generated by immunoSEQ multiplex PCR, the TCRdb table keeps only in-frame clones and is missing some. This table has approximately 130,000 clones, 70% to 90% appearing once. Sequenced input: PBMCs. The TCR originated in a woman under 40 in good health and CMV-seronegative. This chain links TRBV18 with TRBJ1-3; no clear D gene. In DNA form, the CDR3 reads TGTGCCAGCTCACCACCGGAGGGTCGGAGCTCTGGAAACACCATATATTTT. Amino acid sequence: CASSPPEGRSSGNTIYF.